This T cell receptor beta chain was retrieved from a study of T-cell reconstitution after alpha-beta-depleted transplantation in children. General study findings and limits: Surviving recipient T cells and thymic progenitors accounted for the high day-60 TCRbeta diversity observed in some patients. By one year post-transplant, T-cell counts and diversity largely arose from T cells that were newly produced. Reported findings indicate that, about two months after transplant, alpha-beta T cells came from several hundred expanded clones, which were derived from non-depleted graft cells.

With 3 bases clipped from V and 6 bases from J, the junction kept 13 bases outside the gene matches. The CDR3 runs to 16 residues. Germline V lookup: CDR1 SGDLS, CDR2 YYNGEE. Regarding this clonotype: Its antigen is currently unknown.

Preparing the TCRbeta library involved the use of unique molecular identifiers. Each CDR3 protein is one row after TCRdb ran MiXCR on the PCR reads. The sample comprises 900,000 or so distinct CDR3 sequences, approximately 15% of which are singletons, and around 5.3% rests with the top ten. Sample: PBMCs, mostly from graft donor cells, taken 360 days after TCRalphabeta/CD19-depleted stem cell transplant. This clonotype was obtained from a male patient younger than 18 who had a stem cell transplant for acute lymphoblastic leukemia, so the T cells may come from the graft donor. The chain uses TRBV9 and TRBJ1-1, with 8 positions matching TRBD1. For the CDR3, the DNA is TGTGCCAGCAGCGCGGAAGGACAGGGTCTTTCCCCTGAAGCTTTCTTT. Protein product: CASSAEGQGLSPEAFF.